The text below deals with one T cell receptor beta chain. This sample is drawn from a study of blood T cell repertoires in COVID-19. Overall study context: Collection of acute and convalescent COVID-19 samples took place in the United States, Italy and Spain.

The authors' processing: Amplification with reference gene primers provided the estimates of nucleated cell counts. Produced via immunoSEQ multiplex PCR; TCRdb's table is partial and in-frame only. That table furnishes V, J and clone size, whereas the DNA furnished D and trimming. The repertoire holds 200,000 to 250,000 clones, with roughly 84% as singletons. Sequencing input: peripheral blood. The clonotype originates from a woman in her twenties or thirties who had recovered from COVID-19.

The CDR3 DNA reads as TGTGCCAGCAGCTTCAGGGAACAAGGAAACACCATATATTTT. Protein sequence: CASSFREQGNTIYF. This chain links TRBV5-4 with TRBJ1-3; D is perhaps TRBD1 (5 bases). Trimming took 2 bases from V and 4 from J, leaving 10 bases between them. The germline CDR1 and CDR2 sequences are SGHNT and YYREEE (reference sequence). The CDR3 has 14 residues.